One and the same sample provided the 13 T cell receptor beta chains below, sequenced in a study of blood T cell repertoires in COVID-19. The repertoire was sequenced with immunoSEQ multiplex PCR; TCRdb's copy has only in-frame clones and lacks some. The table includes around 140,000 clones, roughly 90% detected once. The specimen sequenced was peripheral blood. The receptors stem from a human donor in a cohort sampled during active COVID-19.

The rearrangement uses TRBV7-3 and TRBJ1-6; D may be TRBD1 (5 bases). From germline, CDR1 is SGHTA and CDR2 FQGTGA. V was clipped by 2 bases and J by 6 bases, with 11 bases between them. The CDR3 is 15 amino acids. CDR3 in amino acids: CASSLQAGLNSPLHF. DNA of the CDR3: TGTGCCAGCAGCTTACAGGCGGGACTTAATTCACCCCTCCACTTT.

The rearrangement links TRBV6-6 to TRBJ2-2; a possible D gene is TRBD1 (5 bases). The CDR3 is made up of 17 amino acids. V gave up 5 bases and J gave up 3 bases, with 19 bases separating them. Germline assignment: CDR1 MNHNY and CDR2 SVGAGI (reference sequence). DNA of the CDR3: TGTGCCAGCAGTCCCTATGTCTGGACACAGCACACCGGGGAGCTGTTTTTT. Translated, it gives CASSPYVWTQHTGELFF.

CDR3 region: CASSEGSGGSYEQYF. CDR3 DNA: TGTGCCAGCAGTGAAGGATCGGGGGGATCCTACGAGCAGTACTTC. The genes are TRBV25-1 and TRBJ2-7; TRBD2 matches 7 bases. V shed 2 bases, J shed 1 base, and the junction held 5 bases outside the gene matches. CDR1 and CDR2 (germline): MGHDK, SYGVNS. The CDR3 has 15 residues.

The chain couples TRBV4-2 to TRBJ2-3; a weak D match, TRBD1 (6 bases). Trimming took off 3 bases at V and 0 bases at J, with 19 bases between the two ends. Germline lookup yields CDR1 LGHNA and CDR2 YNFKEQ. CDR3 length: 18 amino acids. CDR3: CASSHPGPGQSSTDTQYF. The DNA of the CDR3 is TGTGCCAGCAGCCACCCCGGCCCAGGACAGTCCAGCACAGATACGCAGTATTTT.

The chain links TRBV6-1 to TRBJ2-7; 7 bases agree with TRBD1. Per the germline V gene, CDR1 is MNHNS and CDR2 is SASEGT. J gave up 4 bases and V 0 bases, and 9 bases lay outside the gene matches. This CDR3 has 16 amino acids. The CDR3 DNA is TGTGCCAGCAGTGAAGCGGACGGGACAGTAGTATACGAGCAGTACTTC. This sequence encodes CASSEADGTVVYEQYF.

This chain links TRBV11-2 with TRBJ2-1, with 7 bases fitting TRBD1. In germline, CDR1 is SGHAT, CDR2 FQNNGV. The CDR3 has 16 residues. Trimming cost V 4 bases and J 0 bases; bases outside gene matches: 6. Here the CDR3 reads CASSSAGTASYNEQFF. CDR3 coding DNA: TGTGCCAGCAGCTCAGCCGGGACAGCCTCCTACAATGAGCAGTTCTTC.

The J gene is TRBJ2-1, the V gene TRBV9; a weak D match, TRBD2 (5 bases). Germline V gene sequence: CDR1 SGDLS, CDR2 YYNGEE. This CDR3 is built from 14 residues. Trimming stripped 3 bases from V and 5 bases from J, with 12 bases between. The CDR3 reads CASSGRASNNEQFF. As DNA, the CDR3 is TGTGCCAGCAGCGGTAGGGCTAGCAACAATGAGCAGTTCTTC.

J is TRBJ2-3 and V is TRBV6-1, with D possibly matching TRBD1 (6 bases). The CDR3 is 17 residues long. Trimming left V 2 bases short and J 4 bases short, with 19 bases between. Looked up from germline, CDR1 is MNHNS and CDR2 is SASEGT. The CDR3 DNA follows: TGTGCCAGCAGTGAACAGGGGCCCACTTTTAAATCAGATACGCAGTATTTT. Translation: CASSEQGPTFKSDTQYF.

This clone was observed a few times. J is TRBJ2-7 and V is TRBV7-9; TRBD2 aligns across 10 bases. CDR1 SEHNR and CDR2 FQNEAQ come from the germline V gene (reference sequence). The CDR3 loop spans 14 amino acids. V shed 2 bases, J shed 7 bases, and the junction held 5 bases outside the gene matches. The chain's CDR3 is CASSLTLAGSEQYF. CDR3 nucleotide sequence: TGTGCCAGCAGCTTAACACTAGCGGGGAGTGAGCAGTACTTC.

This chain uses TRBV2 with TRBJ1-1; D not certain. Trimming shortened V by 4 bases and J by 3 bases, and 3 bases separated the two germline ends. The CDR3 covers 11 residues. Germline V gene sequence: CDR1 SNHLY, CDR2 FYNNEI. The CDR3 region has the DNA TGTGCCAGCAGTGTCTACACTGAAGCTTTCTTT. Its protein product is CASSVYTEAFF.

The chain links TRBV27 to TRBJ2-7; 7 bases fit TRBD1. The CDR3 consists of 14 residues. The germline V gene has CDR1 MNHEY and CDR2 SMNVEV (reference sequence). With 5 bases clipped from V and 7 bases from J, the junction kept 11 bases outside the gene matches. The CDR3 bases are TGTGCCAGCAGTCAACGAAGACAGGGACGTGAGCAGTACTTC. It codes for CASSQRRQGREQYF.

CDR3 coding DNA: TGTGCCAGCAGTAGAGCGGGGGGGTGGGAGACCCAGTACTTC. It specifies CASSRAGGWETQYF. The gene calls are TRBV6-5 and TRBJ2-5, with TRBD2 matching 10 bases. This CDR3 is built from 14 residues. Germline CDR1 reads MNHEY; CDR2 reads SVGAGI. With V trimmed by 5 bases and J by 5 bases, 5 bases remained unmatched.

V usage is TRBV7-9 and J usage is TRBJ2-3; 7 positions match TRBD2. Looked up from germline, CDR1 is SEHNR and CDR2 is FQNEAQ (reference sequence). The V gene end was trimmed by 1 base and the J gene end by 6 bases; junction bases not matched to a gene: 7. The CDR3 sequence is 15 residues long. For the CDR3, the DNA is TGTGCCAGCAGCTTAGAAATACTAGCGTGGGATACGCAGTATTTT. It encodes CASSLEILAWDTQYF.